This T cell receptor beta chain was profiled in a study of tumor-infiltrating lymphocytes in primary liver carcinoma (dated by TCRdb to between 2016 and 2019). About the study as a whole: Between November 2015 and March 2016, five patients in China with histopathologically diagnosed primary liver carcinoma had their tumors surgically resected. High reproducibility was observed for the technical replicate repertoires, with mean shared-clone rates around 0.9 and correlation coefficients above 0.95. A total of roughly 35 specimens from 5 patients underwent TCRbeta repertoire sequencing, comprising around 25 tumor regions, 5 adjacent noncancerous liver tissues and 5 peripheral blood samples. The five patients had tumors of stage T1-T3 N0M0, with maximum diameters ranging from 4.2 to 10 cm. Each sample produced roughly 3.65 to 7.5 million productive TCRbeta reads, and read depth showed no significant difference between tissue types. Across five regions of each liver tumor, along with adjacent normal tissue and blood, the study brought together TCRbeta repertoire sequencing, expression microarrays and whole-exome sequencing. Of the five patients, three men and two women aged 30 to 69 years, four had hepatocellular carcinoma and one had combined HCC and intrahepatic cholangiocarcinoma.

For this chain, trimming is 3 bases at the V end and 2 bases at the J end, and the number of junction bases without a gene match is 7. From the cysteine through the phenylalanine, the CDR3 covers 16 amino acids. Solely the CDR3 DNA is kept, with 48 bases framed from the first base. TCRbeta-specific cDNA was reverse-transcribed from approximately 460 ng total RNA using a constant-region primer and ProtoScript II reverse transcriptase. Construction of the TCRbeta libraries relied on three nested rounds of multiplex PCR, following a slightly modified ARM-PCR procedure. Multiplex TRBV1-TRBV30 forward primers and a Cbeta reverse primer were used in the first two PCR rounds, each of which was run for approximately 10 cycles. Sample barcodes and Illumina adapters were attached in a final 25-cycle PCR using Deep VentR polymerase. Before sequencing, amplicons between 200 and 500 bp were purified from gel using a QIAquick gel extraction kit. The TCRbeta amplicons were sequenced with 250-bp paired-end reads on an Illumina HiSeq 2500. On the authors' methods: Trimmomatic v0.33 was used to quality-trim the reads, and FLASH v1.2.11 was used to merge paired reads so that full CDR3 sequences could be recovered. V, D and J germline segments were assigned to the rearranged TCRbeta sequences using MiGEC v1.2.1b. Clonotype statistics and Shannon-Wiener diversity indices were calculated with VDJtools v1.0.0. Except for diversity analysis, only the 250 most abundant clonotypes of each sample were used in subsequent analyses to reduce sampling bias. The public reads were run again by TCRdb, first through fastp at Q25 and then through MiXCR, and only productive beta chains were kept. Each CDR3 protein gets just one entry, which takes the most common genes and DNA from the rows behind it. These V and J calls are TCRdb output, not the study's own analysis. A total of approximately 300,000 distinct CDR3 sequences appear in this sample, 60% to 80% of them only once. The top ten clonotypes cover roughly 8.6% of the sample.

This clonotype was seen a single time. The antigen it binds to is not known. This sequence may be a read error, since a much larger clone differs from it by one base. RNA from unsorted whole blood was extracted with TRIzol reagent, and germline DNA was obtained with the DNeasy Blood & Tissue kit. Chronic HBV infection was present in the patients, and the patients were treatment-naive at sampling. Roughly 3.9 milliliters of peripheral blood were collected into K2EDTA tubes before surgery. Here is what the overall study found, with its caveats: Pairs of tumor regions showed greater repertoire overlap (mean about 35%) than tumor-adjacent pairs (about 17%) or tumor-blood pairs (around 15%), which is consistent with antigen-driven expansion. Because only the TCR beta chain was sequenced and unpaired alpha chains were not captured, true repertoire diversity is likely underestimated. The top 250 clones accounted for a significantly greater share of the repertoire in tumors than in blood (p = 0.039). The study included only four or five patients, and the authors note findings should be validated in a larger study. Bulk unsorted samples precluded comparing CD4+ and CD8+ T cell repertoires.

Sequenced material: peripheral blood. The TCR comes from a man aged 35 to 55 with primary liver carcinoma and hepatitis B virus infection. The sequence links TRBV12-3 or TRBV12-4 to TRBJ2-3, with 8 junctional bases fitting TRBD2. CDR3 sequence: CASSLGQAGVTDTQYF. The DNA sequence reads TGTGCCAGCAGTTTGGGACAAGCGGGAGTCACAGATACGCAGTATTTT.